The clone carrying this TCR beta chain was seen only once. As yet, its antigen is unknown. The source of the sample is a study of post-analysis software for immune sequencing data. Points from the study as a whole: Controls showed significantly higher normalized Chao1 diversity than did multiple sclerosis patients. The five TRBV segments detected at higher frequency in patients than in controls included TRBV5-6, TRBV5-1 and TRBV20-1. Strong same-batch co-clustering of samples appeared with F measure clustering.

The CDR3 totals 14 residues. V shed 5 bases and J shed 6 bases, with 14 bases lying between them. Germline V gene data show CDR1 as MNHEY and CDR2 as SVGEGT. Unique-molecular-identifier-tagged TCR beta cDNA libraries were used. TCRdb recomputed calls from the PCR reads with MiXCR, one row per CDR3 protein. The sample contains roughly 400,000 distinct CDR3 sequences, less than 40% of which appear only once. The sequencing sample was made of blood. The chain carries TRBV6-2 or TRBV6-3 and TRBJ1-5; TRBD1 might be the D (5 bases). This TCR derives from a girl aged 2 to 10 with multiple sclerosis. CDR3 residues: CASSPGGVAQPQHF. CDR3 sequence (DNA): TGTGCCAGCAGTCCCGGAGGGGTTGCTCAGCCCCAGCATTTT.